This TCR beta chain was recorded in a study of blood T cell repertoires in COVID-19. Study-level background: The origin of the acute and convalescent COVID-19 samples was the United States, Italy and Spain. T cells, B-cell-depleted T cells, or PBMCs provided the cDNA or gDNA that served as material.

Germline V gene sequence: CDR1 MNHEY, CDR2 SVGEGT. This CDR3 has 15 residues. The V end was cut by 5 bases, the J end by 5 bases, with 18 bases between. As originally analysed: Scientists estimated how many nucleated cells there were by amplifying reference gene primers. Assay used: immunoSEQ multiplex PCR; TCRdb lists only in-frame clones, some missing. From that table come the V and J calls and clone size; the DNA was used to work out D and trimming. The data contain roughly 280,000 clones, 86% of them singletons. This rearrangement joins TRBV6-2 or TRBV6-3 to TRBJ2-5; tentative D call: TRBD2 (5 bases). The sequencing input was peripheral blood. This TCR was recovered from a man aged 18 to 30 with active or convalescent COVID-19. The CDR3 spells CASSILGIRGETQYF. CDR3 sequence (DNA): TGTGCCAGCAGTATCCTCGGTATCCGCGGGGAGACCCAGTACTTC.